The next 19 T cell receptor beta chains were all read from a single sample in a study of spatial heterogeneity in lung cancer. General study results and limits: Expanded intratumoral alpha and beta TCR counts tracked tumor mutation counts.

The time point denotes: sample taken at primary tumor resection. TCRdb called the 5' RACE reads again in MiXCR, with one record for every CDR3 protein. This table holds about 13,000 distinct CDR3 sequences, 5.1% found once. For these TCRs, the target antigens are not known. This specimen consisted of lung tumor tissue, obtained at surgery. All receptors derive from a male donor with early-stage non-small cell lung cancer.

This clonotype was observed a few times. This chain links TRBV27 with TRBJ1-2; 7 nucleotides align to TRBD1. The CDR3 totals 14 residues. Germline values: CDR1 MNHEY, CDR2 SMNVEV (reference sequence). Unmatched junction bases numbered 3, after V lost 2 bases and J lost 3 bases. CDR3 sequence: CASSLKGADYGYTF. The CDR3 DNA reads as TGTGCCAGCAGTTTAAAGGGGGCGGACTATGGCTACACCTTC.

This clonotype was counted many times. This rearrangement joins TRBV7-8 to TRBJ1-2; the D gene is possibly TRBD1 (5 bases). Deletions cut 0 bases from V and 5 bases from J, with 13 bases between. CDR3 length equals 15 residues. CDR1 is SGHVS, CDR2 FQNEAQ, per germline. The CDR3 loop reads CASSLARGTSYGYTF. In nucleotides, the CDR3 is TGTGCCAGCAGCTTAGCGAGAGGGACCAGTTATGGCTACACCTTC.

The CDR3 loop reads CASSLPDSGETQYF. Here the CDR3 DNA reads TGCGCCAGCAGCTTGCCGGACAGCGGGGAGACCCAGTACTTC. This sequence joins TRBV5-1 and TRBJ2-5; D is possibly TRBD1 or TRBD2 (6 bases each). The CDR3 sequence is 14 residues long. V was cut by 1 base and J by 5 bases, with 12 bases left in between. Germline lookup yields CDR1 SGHRS and CDR2 YFSETQ.

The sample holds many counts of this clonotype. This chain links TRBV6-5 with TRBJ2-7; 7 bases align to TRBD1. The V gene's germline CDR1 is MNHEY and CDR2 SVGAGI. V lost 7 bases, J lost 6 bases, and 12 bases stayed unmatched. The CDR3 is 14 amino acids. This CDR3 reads CASTLKTGTTEQYF. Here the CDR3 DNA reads TGTGCCAGCACCCTGAAGACAGGGACCACCGAGCAGTACTTC.

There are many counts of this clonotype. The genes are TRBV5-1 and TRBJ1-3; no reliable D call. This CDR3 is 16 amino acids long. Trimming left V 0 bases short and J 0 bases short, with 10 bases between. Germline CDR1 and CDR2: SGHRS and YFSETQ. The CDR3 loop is CASSLAGVYSGNTIYF. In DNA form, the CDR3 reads TGCGCCAGCAGCTTGGCTGGAGTCTACTCTGGAAACACCATATATTTT.

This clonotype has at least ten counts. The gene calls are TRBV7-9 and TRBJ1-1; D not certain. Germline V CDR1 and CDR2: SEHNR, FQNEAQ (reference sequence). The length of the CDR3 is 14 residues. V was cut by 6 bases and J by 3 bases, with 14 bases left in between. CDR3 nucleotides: TGTGCCAGCAGGAAAAAAACGAAGGACACTGAAGCTTTCTTT. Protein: CASRKKTKDTEAFF.

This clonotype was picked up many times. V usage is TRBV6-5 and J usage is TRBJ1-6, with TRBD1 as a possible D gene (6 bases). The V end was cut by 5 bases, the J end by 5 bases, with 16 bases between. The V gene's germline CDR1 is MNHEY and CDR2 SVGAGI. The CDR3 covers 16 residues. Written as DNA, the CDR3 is TGTGCCAGCAGTCCCCTCGCGGGGGGCAATAATTCACCCCTCCACTTT. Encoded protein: CASSPLAGGNNSPLHF.

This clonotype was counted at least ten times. CDR3 nucleotide sequence: TGTGCCAGCTCACTGACAGGGTTTAGCACTGAAGCTTTCTTT. Its translation: CASSLTGFSTEAFF. J is TRBJ1-1 and V is TRBV18, with TRBD1 matching over 7 bases. The CDR3 sequence is 14 residues long. Germline assignment: CDR1 KGHSH and CDR2 LQKENI. The junction had 6 bases not matched to a gene; V was cut back by 4 bases and J by 4 bases.

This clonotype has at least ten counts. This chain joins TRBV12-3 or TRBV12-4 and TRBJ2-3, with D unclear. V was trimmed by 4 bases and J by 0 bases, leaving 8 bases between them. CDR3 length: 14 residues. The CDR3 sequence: CASSSRASTDTQYF. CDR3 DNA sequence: TGTGCCAGCAGTTCCCGTGCTAGCACAGATACGCAGTATTTT.

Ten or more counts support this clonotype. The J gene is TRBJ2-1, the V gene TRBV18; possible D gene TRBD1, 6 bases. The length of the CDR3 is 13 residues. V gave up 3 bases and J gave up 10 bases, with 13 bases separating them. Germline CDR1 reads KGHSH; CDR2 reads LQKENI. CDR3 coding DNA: TGTGCCAGCTCACCTCAGGGCAGGGGCGAGCAGTTCTTC. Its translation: CASSPQGRGEQFF.

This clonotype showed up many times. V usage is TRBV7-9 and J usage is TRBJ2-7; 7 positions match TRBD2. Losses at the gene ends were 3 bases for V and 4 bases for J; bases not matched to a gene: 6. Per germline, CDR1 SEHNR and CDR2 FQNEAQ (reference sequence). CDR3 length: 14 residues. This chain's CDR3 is CASSFGGIGYEQYF. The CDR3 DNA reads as TGTGCCAGCAGCTTCGGGGGGATAGGGTACGAGCAGTACTTC.

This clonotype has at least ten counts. The CDR3 here is CSASIPEGGYTF. In DNA, the CDR3 is TGCAGTGCTAGCATCCCGGAGGGCGGCTACACCTTC. The V call is TRBV20-1, the J call TRBJ1-2; D gene ambiguous. The CDR3 sequence is 12 residues long. Between the trimmed V and J ends, which lost 3 bases and 8 bases, there was a span of 13 bases. CDR1 and CDR2 from the germline V gene are DFQATT and SNEGSKA (reference sequence).

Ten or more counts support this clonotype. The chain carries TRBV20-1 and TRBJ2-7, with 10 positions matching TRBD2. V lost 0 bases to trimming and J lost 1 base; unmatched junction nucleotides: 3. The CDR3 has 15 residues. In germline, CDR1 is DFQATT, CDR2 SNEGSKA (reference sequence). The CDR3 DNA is TGCAGTGCTAGAGATCGGACTAGCGGATCCTACGAGCAGTACTTC. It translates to CSARDRTSGSYEQYF.

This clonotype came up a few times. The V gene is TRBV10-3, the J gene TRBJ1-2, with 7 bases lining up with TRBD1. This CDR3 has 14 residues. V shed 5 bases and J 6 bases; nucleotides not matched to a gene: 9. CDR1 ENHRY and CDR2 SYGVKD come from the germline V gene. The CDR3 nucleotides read TGTGCCATCAGTAACAGGGGAAATTCTAATGGCTACACCTTC. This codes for CAISNRGNSNGYTF.

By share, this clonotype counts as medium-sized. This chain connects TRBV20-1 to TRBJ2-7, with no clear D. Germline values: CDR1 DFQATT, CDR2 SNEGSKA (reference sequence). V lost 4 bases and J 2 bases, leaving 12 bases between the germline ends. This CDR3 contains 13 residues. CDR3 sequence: CSAKSGGAYEQYF. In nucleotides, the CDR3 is TGCAGTGCTAAGAGTGGCGGAGCCTACGAGCAGTACTTC.

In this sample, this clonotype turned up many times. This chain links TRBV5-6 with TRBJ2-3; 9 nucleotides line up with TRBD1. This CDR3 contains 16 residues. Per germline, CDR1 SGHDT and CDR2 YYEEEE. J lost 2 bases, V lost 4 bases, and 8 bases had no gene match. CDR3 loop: CASSLRQGVNTDTQYF. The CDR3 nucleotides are TGTGCCAGCAGCCTGCGACAGGGGGTAAACACAGATACGCAGTATTTT.

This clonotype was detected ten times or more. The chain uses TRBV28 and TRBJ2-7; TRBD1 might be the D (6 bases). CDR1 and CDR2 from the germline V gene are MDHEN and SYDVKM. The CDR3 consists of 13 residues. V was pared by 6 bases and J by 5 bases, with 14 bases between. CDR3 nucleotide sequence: TGTGCCAGCAGCTCCGTCAGGGGTCACGAGCAGTACTTC. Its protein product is CASSSVRGHEQYF.

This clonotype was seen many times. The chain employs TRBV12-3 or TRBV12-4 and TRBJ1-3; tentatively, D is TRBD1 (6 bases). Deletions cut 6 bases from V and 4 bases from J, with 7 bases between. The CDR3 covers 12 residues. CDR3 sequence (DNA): TGTGCCAGCAGCACAGGGGGAAACACCATATATTTT. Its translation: CASSTGGNTIYF.

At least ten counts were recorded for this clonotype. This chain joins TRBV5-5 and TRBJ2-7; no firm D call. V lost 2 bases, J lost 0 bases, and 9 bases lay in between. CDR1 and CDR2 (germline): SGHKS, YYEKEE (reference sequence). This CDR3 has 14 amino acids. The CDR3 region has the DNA TGTGCCAGCAGCTTAAGATACAGCTCCTACGAGCAGTACTTC. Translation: CASSLRYSSYEQYF.